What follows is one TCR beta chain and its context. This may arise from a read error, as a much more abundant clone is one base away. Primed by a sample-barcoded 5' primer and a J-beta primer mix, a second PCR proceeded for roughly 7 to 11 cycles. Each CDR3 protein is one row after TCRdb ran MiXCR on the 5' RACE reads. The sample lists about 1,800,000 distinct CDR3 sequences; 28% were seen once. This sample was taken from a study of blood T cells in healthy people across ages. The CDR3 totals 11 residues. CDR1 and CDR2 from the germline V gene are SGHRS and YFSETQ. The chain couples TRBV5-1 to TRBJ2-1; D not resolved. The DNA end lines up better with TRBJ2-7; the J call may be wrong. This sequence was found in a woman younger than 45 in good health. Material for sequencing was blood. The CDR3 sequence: CASSIDNEQYF. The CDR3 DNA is TGCGCCAGCAGCATAGACAATGAGCAGTACTTC.